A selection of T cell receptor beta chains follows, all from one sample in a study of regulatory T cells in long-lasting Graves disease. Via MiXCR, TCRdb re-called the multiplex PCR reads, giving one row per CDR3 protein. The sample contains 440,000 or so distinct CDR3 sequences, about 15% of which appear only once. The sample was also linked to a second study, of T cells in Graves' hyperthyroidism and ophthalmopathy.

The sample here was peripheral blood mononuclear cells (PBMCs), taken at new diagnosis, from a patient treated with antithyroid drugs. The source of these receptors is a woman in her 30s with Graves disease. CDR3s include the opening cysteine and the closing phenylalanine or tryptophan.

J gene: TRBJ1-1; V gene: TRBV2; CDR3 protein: CASHGGDRVLGAFF
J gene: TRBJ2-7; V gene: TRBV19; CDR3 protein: CASSSAGGLYEQYF
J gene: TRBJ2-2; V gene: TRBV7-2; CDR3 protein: CASSLEQTGELFF
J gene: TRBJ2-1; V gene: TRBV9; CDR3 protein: CASSAPREASSPYNEQFF
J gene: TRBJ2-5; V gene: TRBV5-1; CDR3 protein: CASSLAGTSGETQYF
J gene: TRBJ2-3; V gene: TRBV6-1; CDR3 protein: CASRKGRWGTDTQYF
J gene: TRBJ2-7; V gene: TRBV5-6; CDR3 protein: CASSLGSSSSYEQYF
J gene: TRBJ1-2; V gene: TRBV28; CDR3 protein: CASSLSVPPSYGYTF
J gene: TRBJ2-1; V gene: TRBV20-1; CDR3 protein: CSAGPGLALYNEQFF
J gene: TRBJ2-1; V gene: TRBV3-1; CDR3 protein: CASSLLRASGYNEQFF
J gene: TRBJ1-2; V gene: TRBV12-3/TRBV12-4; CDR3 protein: CASSSPGTTYGYTF
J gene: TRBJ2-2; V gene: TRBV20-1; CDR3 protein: CSARDLKRENTGELFF
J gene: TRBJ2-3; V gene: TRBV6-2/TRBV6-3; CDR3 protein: CASSEEPGLVADTQYF
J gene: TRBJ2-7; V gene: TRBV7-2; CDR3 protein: CASSSLSDYLHREQYF
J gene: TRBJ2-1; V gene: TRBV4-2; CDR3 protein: CASSQDPPAGAYNEQFF
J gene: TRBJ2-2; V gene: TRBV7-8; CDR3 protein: CASSLVQGTSGSTGELFF
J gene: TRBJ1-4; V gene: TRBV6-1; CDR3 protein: CASSPPGSVGDEKLFF
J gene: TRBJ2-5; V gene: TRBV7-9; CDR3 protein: CASSLSTSETQYF
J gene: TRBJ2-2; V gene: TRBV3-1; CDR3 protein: CASTQRGTSDAGELFF
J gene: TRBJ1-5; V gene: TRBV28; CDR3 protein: CASSMLRLRRINSNQPQHF
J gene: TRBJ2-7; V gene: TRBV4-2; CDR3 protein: CASSQDPRKAEQYF
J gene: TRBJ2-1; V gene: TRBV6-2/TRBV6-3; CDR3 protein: CASRSGTSESWVRNEQFF
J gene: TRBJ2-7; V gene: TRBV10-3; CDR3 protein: CAISGRRGRAYKQYF
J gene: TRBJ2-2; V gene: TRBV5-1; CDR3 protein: CATTRLAGSTGELFF
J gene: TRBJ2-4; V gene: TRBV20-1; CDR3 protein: CSAQEGSAKNIQYF
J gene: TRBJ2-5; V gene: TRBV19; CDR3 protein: CASSIGQRELGETQYF
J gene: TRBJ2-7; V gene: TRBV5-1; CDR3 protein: CASSSPGQGAWYEQYF
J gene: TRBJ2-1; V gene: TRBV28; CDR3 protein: CASIFSGGPAGNEQFF
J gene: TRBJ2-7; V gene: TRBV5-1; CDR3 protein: CASGLGYSYEQYF
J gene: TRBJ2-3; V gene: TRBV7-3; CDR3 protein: CASSVGSGRDTQYF
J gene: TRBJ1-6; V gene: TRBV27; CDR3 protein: CASSSRGALSNSPLHF
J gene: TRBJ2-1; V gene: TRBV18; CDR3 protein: CASSREFGDNEQFF
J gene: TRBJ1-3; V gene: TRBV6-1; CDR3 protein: CASSVQSSGNTIYF
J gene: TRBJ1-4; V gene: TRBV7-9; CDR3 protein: CASRYGQGTTTNEKLFF
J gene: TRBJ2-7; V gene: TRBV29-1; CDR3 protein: CSAVAGWEQYF
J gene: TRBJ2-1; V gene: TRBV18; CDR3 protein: CASSPPGVGLSYNEQFF
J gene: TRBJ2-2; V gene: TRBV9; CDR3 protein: CASSEDPGRLGELFF
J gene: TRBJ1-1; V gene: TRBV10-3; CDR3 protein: CAISEQRQKGAFF
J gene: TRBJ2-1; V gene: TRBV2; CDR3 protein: CASSEETSGIGEQFF
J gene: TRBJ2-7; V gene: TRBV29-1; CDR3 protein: CSVSGTGSPRRSEQYF
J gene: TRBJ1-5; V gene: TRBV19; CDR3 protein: CASSTWRGRQAGQPQHF
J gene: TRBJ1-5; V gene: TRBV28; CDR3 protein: CASSPRAGGGYNQPQHF
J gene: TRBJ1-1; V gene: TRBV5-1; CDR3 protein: CASKGDTEAFF
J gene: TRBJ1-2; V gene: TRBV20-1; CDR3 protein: CSARVWGGDYGYTF
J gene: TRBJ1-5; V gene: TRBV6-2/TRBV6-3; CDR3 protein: CASSRDSSNQPQHF
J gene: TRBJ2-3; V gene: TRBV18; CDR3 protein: CASSPGRATDTQYF
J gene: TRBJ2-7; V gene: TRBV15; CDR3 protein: CATSRTSTPSYEQYF
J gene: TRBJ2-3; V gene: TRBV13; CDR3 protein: CASSPSPADHSTDTQYF
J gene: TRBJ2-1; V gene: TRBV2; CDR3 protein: CATIGSGGTNDNEQFF
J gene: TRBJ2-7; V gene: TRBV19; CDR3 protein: CASAEAGFLYEQYF
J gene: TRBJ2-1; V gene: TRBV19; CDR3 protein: CASSMQGPDNEQFF
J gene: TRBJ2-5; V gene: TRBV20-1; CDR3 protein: CSARGPYQETQYF
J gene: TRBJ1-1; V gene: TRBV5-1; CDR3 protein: CASSSTGQWTEAFF